The source of this TCR beta chain is a study of chemoradiotherapy in HPV16-positive cancers (dated by TCRdb to the early 2020s). Background for the entire study: Functional T-cell assays on cells from a couple of HPV16-positive patients defined candidate HPV-specific T-cell clones and common TCR motifs. The study asked whether T-cell immunity to the HPV oncoproteins E6 and E7 changes during chemoradiotherapy and whether this immunity affects survival. Next, the candidate HPV-specific TCRs and motifs were followed in TCR repertoires from over 85 patients with HPV-related cancers. Study-wide findings and limitations: The functional definition of HPV-specific T cells was derived from only a couple of HPV16-positive patients, and the survival association was reported for HPV16-positive patients. In HPV16-positive patients, expansion of HPV-responsive T cells during chemoradiotherapy was found to be associated with improved recurrence-free survival. Expansion of candidate HPV-specific clones and E7-related TCR motifs was observed in the tumor microenvironment during treatment, whereas no such expansion was observed for non-HPV-specific T cells.

Because repertoires were sampled repeatedly during chemoradiotherapy, clonal expansion in the tumor microenvironment could be followed. Library preparation employed the immunoSEQ multiplex PCR assay. What TCRdb holds here is the immuneACCESS table cut down to in-frame rearrangements. Part of the clones is not present; checked against another copy, under half of the missing clones reflect an unresolved V gene, and the others are unexplained. The sample data list 1,500 to 2,000 clones, and under 90% of these were observed just once. Roughly 9.5% of the sample rests with the top ten. This clone was detected only once. Its antigen is unknown. No base quality information exists; no much larger clone differs at one position. As encoded in the germline V gene, CDR1 is LGHNA while CDR2 is YSLEER. The CDR3 starts with the cysteine, ends with the phenylalanine, and has 15 residues. This entry keeps only the CDR3 DNA: 45 bases, framed from base 1. V was cut back by 4 bases and J by 3 bases, leaving a gap of 15 bases between them.

This sequence originates from a human donor with HPV-associated anogenital cancer. The V and J segments used are TRBV4-3 and TRBJ1-1; the D segment could be TRBD1, given 6 matching bases. The specimen was tumor tissue, collected from a patient who underwent chemoradiotherapy. The nucleotides are TGCGCCAGCAGCCGGGTCGGGACACTGGACACTGAAGCTTTCTTT. Translated, this gives CASSRVGTLDTEAFF.